This note documents a single T cell receptor (beta chain) sequence. The record originates from a study of T cell changes during pregnancy in multiple sclerosis. Method: immunoSEQ multiplex PCR; TCRdb's copy keeps in-frame clones and lacks some. Of more than 25,000 clones listed, about 88% are singletons. Sequencing used CD8+ T cells from peripheral blood mononuclear cells, obtained after pregnancy. The clonotype was recovered from a female donor with multiple sclerosis, enrolled in a pregnancy study.

This CDR3 reads CASRNSGSSYNEQFF. The CDR3 bases are TGTGCCAGCAGGAACAGCGGGAGCTCCTACAATGAGCAGTTCTTC. The chain is built from TRBV27 and TRBJ2-1; TRBD2 agrees at 8 bases. Losses at the gene ends were 6 bases for V and 0 bases for J; bases not matched to a gene: 4. Germline-derived CDR1 and CDR2 are MNHEY and SMNVEV (reference sequence). The CDR3 sequence is 15 residues long.